This T cell receptor (beta chain) originates from a study of blood T cells in healthy people across ages. Germline CDR1 reads SGHRS; CDR2 reads YFSETQ. The CDR3 contains 16 residues. PBMCs were isolated at a quantity of at least 6 million per sample. A second about 7 to 12 cycle PCR used barcoded and J-beta primers. TCRdb used MiXCR to reprocess the 5' RACE reads, holding one entry per CDR3 protein. This table has around 1,500,000 distinct CDR3 sequences, 25% to 30% appearing once. This clonotype was detected a few times. The germline gene is not matched at one end of the junction; a read error may be the cause.

The rearrangement links TRBV5-1 to TRBJ2-1; unclear D gene. The sample taken for sequencing was blood. The clonotype was recovered from a woman in her 30s in good health. CDR3 sequence: CAGSPTAEPNSNEQFF. CDR3 in DNA: TGCGCCGGCAGCCCTACGGCGGAACCTAATTCCAATGAGCAGTTCTTC.